This is a list of T cell receptor beta chains from one sample in a study of blood T cell repertoires in COVID-19. The assay was immunoSEQ multiplex PCR, and TCRdb's table has in-frame clones only and misses some. Of 80,000 to 100,000 clones in the sample, around 84% were seen once. Sequenced sample: peripheral blood. These receptors originate from a woman aged 55-70 years in a cohort sampled during active or convalescent COVID-19. CDR3s include the opening cysteine and the closing phenylalanine or tryptophan. A D gene is named only where the DNA matches it firmly. Clone size is not always given. Where it is, it says once, few, many or a class for expanded clones.

TRBD1,TRBJ1-2,many,TRBV27,TGTGCCAGCAGTTTGGGGACAGGTTATGGCTACACCTTC,CASSLGTGYGYTF
NA,TRBJ1-3,NA,TRBV28,TGTGCCAGCAGGCTAAGGGGTCTAATCGGAAACACCATATATTTT,CASRLRGLIGNTIYF
NA,TRBJ1-4,NA,TRBV6-1,TGTGCCAGCAGTGAAGGGGGAGCTAATGAAAAACTGTTTTTT,CASSEGGANEKLFF
NA,TRBJ1-5,once,TRBV5-4,TGTGCCAGCAGCTTGTTGCCAGACTATCAGCCCCAGCATTTT,CASSLLPDYQPQHF
NA,TRBJ1-5,once,TRBV21-1,TGTGCCAGCACTCCGATCGGGACAGGCAATCAGCCCCAGCATTTT,CASTPIGTGNQPQHF
NA,TRBJ1-5,once,TRBV7-8,TGTGCCAGCAGCCCATGGGGGGGTGGTAGCAATCAGCCCCAGCATTTT,CASSPWGGGSNQPQHF
NA,TRBJ1-1,NA,TRBV27,TGTGCCAGCAGCCCCGGGGGGTTATACACTGAAGCTTTCTTT,CASSPGGLYTEAFF
NA,TRBJ2-1,NA,TRBV21-1,TGTGCCAGCAGCAAGGACCCCCTGAGCGGGAGACACAATGAGCAGTTCTTC,CASSKDPLSGRHNEQFF
TRBD1,TRBJ1-3,NA,TRBV7-3,TGTGCCAGCAGCTTAGGGACAGGGCACTCTGGAAACACCATATATTTT,CASSLGTGHSGNTIYF
NA,TRBJ2-1,NA,TRBV14,TGTGCCAGCAGCCATGGAGTCCCGGGACTGCGCCTCGCCTACAATGAGCAGTTCTTC,CASSHGVPGLRLAYNEQFF
TRBD1,TRBJ1-6,NA,TRBV19,TGTGCCAGTATGACAGGGTGGAATTCACCCCTCCACTTT,CASMTGWNSPLHF
NA,TRBJ2-1,NA,TRBV5-1,TGCGCCAGCAGCTTGGCGGGAGAGACCTACAATGAGCAGTTCTTC,CASSLAGETYNEQFF
TRBD1,TRBJ2-7,NA,TRBV6-1,TGTGCCAGCAGTGAAGGGCCTGACAGGGCTACCTACGAGCAGTACTTC,CASSEGPDRATYEQYF
TRBD2,TRBJ2-2,NA,TRBV5-1,TGCGCCAGCAGCCTACCCAGGACTAGCGGGACCGGGGAGCTGTTTTTT,CASSLPRTSGTGELFF
TRBD1,TRBJ2-7,NA,TRBV5-5,TGTGCCAGCAGCATTGGGACAGGAGGCTACGAGCAGTACTTC,CASSIGTGGYEQYF
TRBD1,TRBJ1-4,NA,TRBV7-8,TGTGCCAGCAGCCGGGACAGGGTTGGGCAAAAACTGTTTTTT,CASSRDRVGQKLFF
TRBD1,TRBJ2-3,once,TRBV6-6,TGTGCCAGCAGTGATGACAGGGGCTACACAGATACGCAGTATTTT,CASSDDRGYTDTQYF
NA,TRBJ2-3,NA,TRBV5-1,TGCGCCAGCAGCCCGTGGACAGGAGGGAAGGCAGATACGCAGTATTTT,CASSPWTGGKADTQYF
TRBD1,TRBJ1-1,NA,TRBV4-1,TGCGCCAGCAGTTCCGACAGGGGGCGAACTGAAGCTTTCTTT,CASSSDRGRTEAFF